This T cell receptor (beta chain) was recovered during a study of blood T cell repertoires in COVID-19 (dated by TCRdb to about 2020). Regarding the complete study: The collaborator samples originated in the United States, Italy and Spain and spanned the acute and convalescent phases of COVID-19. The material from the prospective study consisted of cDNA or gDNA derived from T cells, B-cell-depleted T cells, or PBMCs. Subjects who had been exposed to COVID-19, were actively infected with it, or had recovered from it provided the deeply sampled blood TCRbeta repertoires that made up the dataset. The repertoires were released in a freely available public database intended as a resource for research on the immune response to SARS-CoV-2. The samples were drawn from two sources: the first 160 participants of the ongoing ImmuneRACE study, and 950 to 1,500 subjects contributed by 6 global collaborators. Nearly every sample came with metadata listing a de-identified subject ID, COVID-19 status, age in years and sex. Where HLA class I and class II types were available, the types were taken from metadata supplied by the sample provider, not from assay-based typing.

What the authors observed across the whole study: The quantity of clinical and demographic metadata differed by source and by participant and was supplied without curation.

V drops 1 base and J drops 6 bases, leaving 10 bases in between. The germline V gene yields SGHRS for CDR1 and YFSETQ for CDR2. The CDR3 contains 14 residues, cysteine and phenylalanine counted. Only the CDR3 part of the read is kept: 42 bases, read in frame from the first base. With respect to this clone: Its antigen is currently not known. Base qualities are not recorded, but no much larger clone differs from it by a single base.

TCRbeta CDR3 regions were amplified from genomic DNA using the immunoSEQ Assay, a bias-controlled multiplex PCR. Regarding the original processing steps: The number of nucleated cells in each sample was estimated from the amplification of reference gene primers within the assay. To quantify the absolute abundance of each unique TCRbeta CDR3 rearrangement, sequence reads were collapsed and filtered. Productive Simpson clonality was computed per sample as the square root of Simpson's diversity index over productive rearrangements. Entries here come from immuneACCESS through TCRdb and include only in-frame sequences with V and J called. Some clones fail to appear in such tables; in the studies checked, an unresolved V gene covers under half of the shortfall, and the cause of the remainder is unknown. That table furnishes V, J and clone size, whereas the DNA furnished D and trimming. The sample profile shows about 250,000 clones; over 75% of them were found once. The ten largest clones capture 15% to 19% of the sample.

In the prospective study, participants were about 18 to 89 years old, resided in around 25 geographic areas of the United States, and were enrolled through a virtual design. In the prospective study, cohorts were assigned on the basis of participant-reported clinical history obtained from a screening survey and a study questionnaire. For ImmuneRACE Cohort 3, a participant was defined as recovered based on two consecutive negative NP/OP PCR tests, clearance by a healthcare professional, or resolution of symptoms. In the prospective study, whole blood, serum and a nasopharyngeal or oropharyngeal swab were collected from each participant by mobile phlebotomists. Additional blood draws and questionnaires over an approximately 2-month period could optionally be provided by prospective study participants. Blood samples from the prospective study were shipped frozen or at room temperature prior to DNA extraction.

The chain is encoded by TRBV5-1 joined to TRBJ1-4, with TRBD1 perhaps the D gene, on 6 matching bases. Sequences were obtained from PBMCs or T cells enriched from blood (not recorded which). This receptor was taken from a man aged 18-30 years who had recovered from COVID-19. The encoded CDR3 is CASSLTGLDEKLFF. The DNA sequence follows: TGCGCCAGCAGCTTGACAGGGCTGGATGAAAAACTGTTTTTT.